These T cell receptor beta chains were read from a single sample in a study of human T cells and chemical hapten exposure. TCRdb called the RACE reads again in MiXCR, with one record for every CDR3 protein. The top ten clones hold about 9.3% of a sample with some 89,000 distinct CDR3 sequences, 25% to 35% of them seen once. Sequenced here: whole blood, sampled in connection with sensitization to the hapten diphenylcyclopropenone (DPC). All receptors derive from a man aged 35 to 55 with alopecia areata. Some clones in this sample may be carry-over from other donors' samples. Each CDR3 is given with its conserved first and last residue. The D gene is left open where the match is weak. Clone size is not always given. Where it is, it says once, few, many or a class for expanded clones.

J gene | D gene | CDR3 length | V gene | clone size | CDR3 DNA | CDR3 protein
TRBJ2-7 | - | 15 | TRBV11-2 | few | TGTGCCAGCAGCTTAGGTTTCAGCGATACCTACGAGCAGTACTTC | CASSLGFSDTYEQYF
TRBJ1-5 | - | 15 | TRBV28 | - | TGTGCCAGCAGTTTAAAAGTGATACGGAATCAGCCCCAGCATTTT | CASSLKVIRNQPQHF
TRBJ2-3 | TRBD2 | 17 | TRBV7-2 | few | TGTGCCAGCAGCCGGGGGGCGGGAGGGCCAGCGGGAGATACGCAGTATTTT | CASSRGAGGPAGDTQYF
TRBJ1-6 | - | 14 | TRBV9 | few | TGTGCCAGCAGCGTAGCAGGGGATAATTCACCCCTCCACTTT | CASSVAGDNSPLHF
TRBJ2-5 | - | 15 | TRBV6-5 | - | TGTGCCAGCAGTCCTATAGAGGGTATTGGAAAGACCCAGTACTTC | CASSPIEGIGKTQYF
TRBJ2-1 | TRBD2 | 16 | TRBV12-3/TRBV12-4 | - | TGTGCCAGCAGTTTAGGCGGGGGACTAGCGGGTAATGAGCAGTTCTTC | CASSLGGGLAGNEQFF
TRBJ1-2 | - | 13 | TRBV20-1 | once | TGCAGTGCTAGAGGACCCGTAGGTGGTGGCTACACCTTC | CSARGPVGGGYTF
TRBJ1-6 | - | 17 | TRBV6-6 | - | TGTGCCAGCAGTTACTCGGATGGGGGATCCTATAATTCACCCCTCCACTTT | CASSYSDGGSYNSPLHF
TRBJ2-1 | TRBD2 | 13 | TRBV27 | - | TGTGCCACTACGGGACTAGCGGGAGGTGGAGAGTTCTTC | CATTGLAGGGEFF
TRBJ2-7 | - | 14 | TRBV7-9 | - | TGTGCCAGCAGCTCCGGGATGGATGATTACGAGCAGTACTTC | CASSSGMDDYEQYF
TRBJ2-1 | - | 14 | TRBV3-1 | - | TGTGCCAGCAGCCCGGACAGAATGTACAATGAGCAGTTCTTC | CASSPDRMYNEQFF
TRBJ2-1 | - | 15 | TRBV7-9 | few | TGTGCCAGCACCCTAGGGGAATCGGCCTACAATGAGCAGTTCTTC | CASTLGESAYNEQFF
TRBJ2-3 | - | 14 | TRBV28 | few | TGTGCCAGCAGTACGAGGGACCGCACAGATACGCAGTATTTT | CASSTRDRTDTQYF
TRBJ2-5 | - | 15 | TRBV9 | few | TGTGCCAGCAGCCTCTACGGGACCCCCCAAGAGACCCAGTACTTC | CASSLYGTPQETQYF
TRBJ2-2 | - | 15 | TRBV20-1 | - | TGCAGTGCTACCGGCCGAGGGGGAAGCGCCGGGGAGCTGTTTTTT | CSATGRGGSAGELFF
TRBJ2-7 | - | 12 | TRBV7-2 | few | TGTGCCAGCAGCGGCCTGTCGTACGAGCAGTACTTC | CASSGLSYEQYF
TRBJ2-4 | TRBD2 | 13 | TRBV5-6 | - | TGTGCCAGCAGCCCCGGGACTAGTAACATTCAGTACTTC | CASSPGTSNIQYF
TRBJ2-7 | - | 13 | TRBV28 | few | TGTGCCAGCAGCTACCCGGGACTCCACGAGCAGTACTTC | CASSYPGLHEQYF
TRBJ2-6 | - | 12 | TRBV27 | - | TGTGCCAGCAGAGGCTGGGCCAACGTCCTGACTTTC | CASRGWANVLTF
TRBJ2-7 | TRBD2 | 15 | TRBV4-1 | few | TGCGCCAGCAGCCGCGCCGGGACTAGCGTTTACGAGCAGTACTTC | CASSRAGTSVYEQYF
TRBJ2-3 | - | 12 | TRBV12-3/TRBV12-4 | - | TGTGCCAGCAGTTCAGGACCAGATACGCAGTATTTT | CASSSGPDTQYF
TRBJ2-4 | TRBD2 | 16 | TRBV27 | few | TGTGCCAGCAGTCCCCTAGGGCGGGAGGGTTCGGACATTCAGTACTTC | CASSPLGREGSDIQYF
TRBJ2-1 | TRBD2 | 18 | TRBV12-3/TRBV12-4 | - | TGTGCCAGCAGCCCGAGGACTAGCGGGAGGGCCTCCCCCAATGAGCAGTTCTTC | CASSPRTSGRASPNEQFF
TRBJ1-1 | - | 14 | TRBV25-1 | - | TGTGCCTGCAGTGAATATAAGGGGAACACTGAAGCTTTCTTT | CACSEYKGNTEAFF
TRBJ1-6 | - | 14 | TRBV6-6 | few | TGTGCCAGCAGCATCATTTCCTATAATTCACCCCTCCACTTT | CASSIISYNSPLHF
TRBJ2-7 | TRBD2 | 15 | TRBV7-2 | few | TGTGCCAGCAGCACCGAAGCGGGAGGATCGTACGAGCAGTACTTC | CASSTEAGGSYEQYF
TRBJ2-3 | - | 17 | TRBV27 | many | TGTGCCAGCAGTTTTGGGGGTTTGGAGGGTAGATCAGATACGCAGTATTTT | CASSFGGLEGRSDTQYF
TRBJ1-6 | TRBD1 | 15 | TRBV6-1 | few | TGTGCCAGCAGCCTCCTGACAGGGGGCAATTCACCCCTCCACTTT | CASSLLTGGNSPLHF
TRBJ2-1 | TRBD2 | 14 | TRBV2 | - | TGTGCCAGCCGTAGGAGGGAGGGTGGAAATGAGCAGTTCTTC | CASRRREGGNEQFF
TRBJ1-1 | - | 16 | TRBV21-1 | - | TGTGCCAGCAGCAAAGGGTTACGGGGGGGTAAGACTGAAGCTTTCTTT | CASSKGLRGGKTEAFF
TRBJ1-6 | - | 16 | TRBV4-2 | few | TGTGCCAGCAGCCAGCCACAGGGACTCAGCGTTTCACCCCTCCACTTT | CASSQPQGLSVSPLHF
TRBJ2-7 | TRBD2 | 15 | TRBV7-2 | few | TGTGCCAGCAGCCAGACCGGGACTAGCGTCTACGAGCAGTACTTC | CASSQTGTSVYEQYF
TRBJ2-3 | TRBD2 | 17 | TRBV20-1 | many | TGCAGTGCTCAGAAACCTTGGACTAGCGGAATCACAGATACGCAGTATTTT | CSAQKPWTSGITDTQYF
TRBJ2-3 | TRBD2 | 16 | TRBV11-2 | - | TGTGCCAGCAGCTTCCGAGCGGGAATCGGAACAGATACGCAGTATTTT | CASSFRAGIGTDTQYF
TRBJ2-5 | - | 12 | TRBV5-1 | few | TGCGCCAGCAGCTTCCCCGGGGAGACCCAGTACTTC | CASSFPGETQYF
TRBJ2-6 | - | 16 | TRBV7-3 | - | TGTGCCAGCAGCTTCCCCGCCAGCTCTGGGGCCAACGTCCTGACTTTC | CASSFPASSGANVLTF
TRBJ2-3 | - | 14 | TRBV20-1 | - | TGCAGTGCTATGCCCAGGGGAGGCACAGATACGCAGTATTTT | CSAMPRGGTDTQYF
TRBJ2-7 | - | 15 | TRBV20-1 | - | TGCAGTGCTAGAGGCTGGTCCGGGACGCCCTACGAGCAGTACTTC | CSARGWSGTPYEQYF
TRBJ1-5 | TRBD1 | 17 | TRBV6-5 | - | TGTGCCAGCAGGGATAGGGGGACAGGGGGCGCGCACCAGCCCCAGCATTTT | CASRDRGTGGAHQPQHF
TRBJ2-7 | TRBD1 | 12 | TRBV28 | - | TGTGCCAGCAGGGACAGGCCCTACGAGCAGTACTTC | CASRDRPYEQYF
TRBJ2-5 | - | 14 | TRBV7-2 | few | TGTGCCAGCAACAAGGGGGGCTCGGGAGAGACCCAGTACTTC | CASNKGGSGETQYF
TRBJ2-7 | TRBD2 | 16 | TRBV20-1 | few | TGCAGTGCCAAGGGGCTAGCGGGGGCGAGCTCCTACGAGCAGTACTTC | CSAKGLAGASSYEQYF
TRBJ2-1 | TRBD2 | 16 | TRBV4-3 | - | TGCGCCAGCAGCCAAGAAAGACTAGGGAGGGTGAATGAGCAGTTCTTC | CASSQERLGRVNEQFF
TRBJ2-1 | - | 15 | TRBV24-1 | few | TGTGCCACCAGTGATCCGGGACAAAATTACAATGAGCAGTTCTTC | CATSDPGQNYNEQFF
TRBJ1-2 | TRBD1 | 15 | TRBV4-1 | - | TGCGCCAGCAGCCATCCCGGACAGGGGATATATGGCTACACCTTC | CASSHPGQGIYGYTF